A selection of T cell receptor beta chains follows, all from one sample in a study of cytomegalovirus exposure and HLA in healthy donors. Method: immunoSEQ multiplex PCR; TCRdb's copy keeps in-frame clones and lacks some. The top ten clones hold under 1.5% of a sample with about 140,000 clones, over 60% of them seen once. The material sequenced was PBMCs. The source of these receptors is a male donor in good health and CMV-seropositive. Both conserved end residues are part of each CDR3. The order of the fields is D gene, V gene, clone size, J gene, CDR3 DNA, CDR3 protein. The D gene is left open where the match is weak. Clone size appears in some rows only: once, few, many, or a class for an expanded clone.

d_gene: TRBD2; v_gene: TRBV4-1; abundance: few; j_gene: TRBJ2-1; CDR3nt: TGCGCCAGCAGCCAAGGACTAGCGGGAGACAAAGAGCAGTTCTTC; CDR3aa: CASSQGLAGDKEQFF
d_gene: .; v_gene: TRBV18; abundance: .; j_gene: TRBJ1-2; CDR3nt: TGTGCCAGCTCAACGGACAGTAACTATGGCTACACCTTC; CDR3aa: CASSTDSNYGYTF
d_gene: .; v_gene: TRBV6-6; abundance: .; j_gene: TRBJ2-7; CDR3nt: TGTGCCAGCAGCTCCCTTGGACAAGTCCGAGCCTACGAGCAGTACTTC; CDR3aa: CASSSLGQVRAYEQYF
d_gene: .; v_gene: TRBV5-4; abundance: .; j_gene: TRBJ2-3; CDR3nt: TGTGCCAGCAGCTGGCTGGGTAGCTTTGGCACAGATACGCAGTATTTT; CDR3aa: CASSWLGSFGTDTQYF
d_gene: .; v_gene: TRBV10-1; abundance: .; j_gene: TRBJ2-1; CDR3nt: TGCGCCAGCAGTGAGCTAGTGGACAATGAGCAGTTCTTC; CDR3aa: CASSELVDNEQFF
d_gene: TRBD1; v_gene: TRBV10-3; abundance: .; j_gene: TRBJ2-7; CDR3nt: TGTGCCATCAGTGAGTCTCCGGGACAGGAGGGAGTAGTGTCCTACGAGCAGTACTTC; CDR3aa: CAISESPGQEGVVSYEQYF
d_gene: .; v_gene: TRBV9; abundance: .; j_gene: TRBJ1-1; CDR3nt: TGTGCCAGCAGCGTAGTGACTCGGAACACTGAAGCTTTCTTT; CDR3aa: CASSVVTRNTEAFF
d_gene: TRBD2; v_gene: TRBV11-3; abundance: .; j_gene: TRBJ2-1; CDR3nt: TGTGCCAGCAGCTTAGAAAATCCGGGACTAGCGGGTGACAATGAGCAGTTCTTC; CDR3aa: CASSLENPGLAGDNEQFF
d_gene: .; v_gene: TRBV4-1; abundance: few; j_gene: TRBJ2-7; CDR3nt: TGCGCCAGCAGCCAAGGAGACGACTTCTACGAGCAGTACTTC; CDR3aa: CASSQGDDFYEQYF
d_gene: TRBD2; v_gene: TRBV14; abundance: .; j_gene: TRBJ2-7; CDR3nt: TGTGCCAGCAGCCCACACGGGGGGATGATCTACGAGCAGTACTTC; CDR3aa: CASSPHGGMIYEQYF
d_gene: TRBD2; v_gene: TRBV7-9; abundance: .; j_gene: TRBJ2-1; CDR3nt: TGTGCCAGCAGCTCCCGACTAGCGGTCCACAATGAGCAGTTCTTC; CDR3aa: CASSSRLAVHNEQFF
d_gene: .; v_gene: TRBV5-4; abundance: .; j_gene: TRBJ1-5; CDR3nt: TGTGCCAGCAGCTTGTGTCAGGGGACTAGCAATCAGCCCCAGCATTTT; CDR3aa: CASSLCQGTSNQPQHF
d_gene: .; v_gene: TRBV13; abundance: .; j_gene: TRBJ2-7; CDR3nt: TGTGCCAGCAGCTCCGGACTCCGCTCCTACGAGCAGTACTTC; CDR3aa: CASSSGLRSYEQYF
d_gene: .; v_gene: TRBV21-1; abundance: .; j_gene: TRBJ2-1; CDR3nt: TGTGCCAGCAGCAAAGTTAGGGGGACTAGCTCCCCGAGTGAGCAGTTCTTC; CDR3aa: CASSKVRGTSSPSEQFF
d_gene: TRBD2; v_gene: TRBV5-1; abundance: .; j_gene: TRBJ2-7; CDR3nt: TGCGCCAGCAGCTCGGGACTAGCGAGACCTCTGAGCTCCTACGAGCAGTACTTC; CDR3aa: CASSSGLARPLSSYEQYF
d_gene: TRBD1; v_gene: TRBV7-2; abundance: .; j_gene: TRBJ2-7; CDR3nt: TGTGCCAGCAGCTTAGGACAGGGGGGCTCCTACGAGCAGTACTTC; CDR3aa: CASSLGQGGSYEQYF
d_gene: .; v_gene: TRBV18; abundance: .; j_gene: TRBJ1-1; CDR3nt: TGTGCCAGCTCACCACGCGGACGGGACCTGAGACTAGGAAATACTGAAGCTTTCTTT; CDR3aa: CASSPRGRDLRLGNTEAFF
d_gene: .; v_gene: TRBV5-8; abundance: .; j_gene: TRBJ2-7; CDR3nt: TGTGCCAGCAGCTTGGGACTGAGCACCTACGAGCAGTACTTC; CDR3aa: CASSLGLSTYEQYF
d_gene: TRBD1; v_gene: TRBV7-2; abundance: .; j_gene: TRBJ1-5; CDR3nt: TGTGCCAGCAGCCCGTGGGACAGGGGAGTTGGACAGCCCCAGCATTTT; CDR3aa: CASSPWDRGVGQPQHF
d_gene: TRBD2; v_gene: TRBV2; abundance: .; j_gene: TRBJ2-3; CDR3nt: TGTGCCAGCAGTGAAGGAGGCTGGACTAGCGGGGGGGCGTTAGATACGCAGTATTTT; CDR3aa: CASSEGGWTSGGALDTQYF
d_gene: .; v_gene: TRBV7-9; abundance: few; j_gene: TRBJ2-1; CDR3nt: TGTGCCAGCAGCTTAGTTGGCGGGGACAATGAGCAGTTCTTC; CDR3aa: CASSLVGGDNEQFF
d_gene: .; v_gene: TRBV4-1; abundance: .; j_gene: TRBJ2-3; CDR3nt: TGCGCCAGCAGCCAAGATAAAGACCTAGCAGCTACAGATACGCAGTATTTT; CDR3aa: CASSQDKDLAATDTQYF
d_gene: TRBD1; v_gene: TRBV7-8; abundance: few; j_gene: TRBJ2-7; CDR3nt: TGTGCCAGCAGCTTAGATCTGAGGGACAGTCGGTGGGAGCAGTACTTC; CDR3aa: CASSLDLRDSRWEQYF
d_gene: .; v_gene: TRBV2; abundance: .; j_gene: TRBJ2-2; CDR3nt: TGTGCCAGCACGACTCGGGTCGACACCGGGGAGCTGTTTTTT; CDR3aa: CASTTRVDTGELFF
d_gene: TRBD1; v_gene: TRBV10-2; abundance: few; j_gene: TRBJ2-5; CDR3nt: TGCGCCAGCATGGGGGACAGGGGAATAAGAGAGACCCAGTACTTC; CDR3aa: CASMGDRGIRETQYF
d_gene: .; v_gene: TRBV21-1; abundance: .; j_gene: TRBJ2-7; CDR3nt: TGTGCCAGCAGCAAAGAAAACTGGCCCAGACTAAAATACGAGCAGTACTTC; CDR3aa: CASSKENWPRLKYEQYF
d_gene: TRBD1; v_gene: TRBV2; abundance: .; j_gene: TRBJ1-5; CDR3nt: TGTGCCAGCAGTGCCGGGACAGGCCGGGCCCGAGGGAATCAGCCCCAGCATTTT; CDR3aa: CASSAGTGRARGNQPQHF
d_gene: .; v_gene: TRBV7-9; abundance: .; j_gene: TRBJ1-2; CDR3nt: TGTGCCAGCAGCCACCGGGGAGCTAACTATGGCTACACCTTC; CDR3aa: CASSHRGANYGYTF
d_gene: .; v_gene: TRBV4-3; abundance: .; j_gene: TRBJ1-6; CDR3nt: TGCGCCAGCAGCCTAGCAGGGAATTCACCCCTCCACTTT; CDR3aa: CASSLAGNSPLHF
d_gene: TRBD2; v_gene: TRBV15; abundance: .; j_gene: TRBJ2-7; CDR3nt: TGTGCCACCAGCAGAGCCCCGGGAGGAGTAGGGCTAGCTTTGAATTACGAGCAGTACTTC; CDR3aa: CATSRAPGGVGLALNYEQYF
d_gene: .; v_gene: TRBV2; abundance: .; j_gene: TRBJ1-4; CDR3nt: TGTGCCAGCAGTGAAGGGACTACGGTATACGAAAAACTGTTTTTT; CDR3aa: CASSEGTTVYEKLFF
d_gene: .; v_gene: TRBV9; abundance: .; j_gene: TRBJ2-2; CDR3nt: TGTGCCAGCAGCGGCGGGACCGGGGAGCTGTTTTTT; CDR3aa: CASSGGTGELFF
d_gene: TRBD1; v_gene: TRBV18; abundance: .; j_gene: TRBJ1-6; CDR3nt: TGTGCCAGCGGCAACAGGGGTGGGAATTCACCCCTCCACTTT; CDR3aa: CASGNRGGNSPLHF
d_gene: .; v_gene: TRBV7-9; abundance: .; j_gene: TRBJ2-7; CDR3nt: TGTGCCAGCAGCTCGACACGGAGAGGGATCAATTACGAGCAGTACTTC; CDR3aa: CASSSTRRGINYEQYF
d_gene: .; v_gene: TRBV7-3; abundance: once; j_gene: TRBJ2-7; CDR3nt: TGTGCCAGCAGCTTAATGGGCGGGCATACCTACGAGCAGTACTTC; CDR3aa: CASSLMGGHTYEQYF
d_gene: TRBD1; v_gene: TRBV6-5; abundance: .; j_gene: TRBJ2-5; CDR3nt: TGTGCCAGCAGTCGGACAGGCCCCCAAGAGACCCAGTACTTC; CDR3aa: CASSRTGPQETQYF
d_gene: TRBD1; v_gene: TRBV9; abundance: .; j_gene: TRBJ1-6; CDR3nt: TGTGCCAGCAGCGCCCAGGGGGGCATGTCACCCCTCCACTTT; CDR3aa: CASSAQGGMSPLHF
d_gene: TRBD2; v_gene: TRBV6-4; abundance: .; j_gene: TRBJ2-3; CDR3nt: TGTGCCAGCAGCTCCGAGGCGGGGGGAAGCACAGATACGCAGTATTTT; CDR3aa: CASSSEAGGSTDTQYF
d_gene: TRBD2; v_gene: TRBV7-3; abundance: .; j_gene: TRBJ2-5; CDR3nt: TGTGCCAGCAGCTCACTAGCGGGATCTCAAGAGACCCAGTACTTC; CDR3aa: CASSSLAGSQETQYF
d_gene: .; v_gene: TRBV18; abundance: .; j_gene: TRBJ1-6; CDR3nt: TGTGCCAGCTCACCGGGCAGGGCGAATTCACCCCTCCACTTT; CDR3aa: CASSPGRANSPLHF
d_gene: TRBD2; v_gene: TRBV19; abundance: .; j_gene: TRBJ2-5; CDR3nt: TGTGCCAGTAGTAGGGCTAGCGGGAGAGTGGAGACCCAGTACTTC; CDR3aa: CASSRASGRVETQYF
d_gene: .; v_gene: TRBV6-5; abundance: .; j_gene: TRBJ2-7; CDR3nt: TGTGCCAGCAGTTACGGTCCAGGCTACGAGCAGTACTTC; CDR3aa: CASSYGPGYEQYF
d_gene: TRBD1; v_gene: TRBV7-8; abundance: .; j_gene: TRBJ2-2; CDR3nt: TGTGCCAGCAGCCGCCGACAGGGATGGACGAACACCGGGGAGCTGTTTTTT; CDR3aa: CASSRRQGWTNTGELFF
d_gene: TRBD2; v_gene: TRBV18; abundance: .; j_gene: TRBJ2-7; CDR3nt: TGTGCCAGCTCACCACTGGCGAGCGGGGGCTCCTACGAGCAGTACTTC; CDR3aa: CASSPLASGGSYEQYF
d_gene: .; v_gene: TRBV19; abundance: few; j_gene: TRBJ2-1; CDR3nt: TGTGCCAGTAGTATAGATGAGGAATCCTACAATGAGCAGTTCTTC; CDR3aa: CASSIDEESYNEQFF
d_gene: .; v_gene: TRBV7-9; abundance: .; j_gene: TRBJ2-2; CDR3nt: TGTGCCAGCAGCCACCAACGAGGGTCGGTGGATCAGACCACCGGGGAGCTGTTTTTT; CDR3aa: CASSHQRGSVDQTTGELFF
d_gene: .; v_gene: TRBV5-8; abundance: .; j_gene: TRBJ2-1; CDR3nt: TGTGCCAGCAGCTTGATTTCGCGGGCCAATGAGCAGTTCTTC; CDR3aa: CASSLISRANEQFF
d_gene: .; v_gene: TRBV9; abundance: .; j_gene: TRBJ2-7; CDR3nt: TGTGCCAGCAGCGTAGATTTTGGGACACCCTACGAGCAGTACTTC; CDR3aa: CASSVDFGTPYEQYF